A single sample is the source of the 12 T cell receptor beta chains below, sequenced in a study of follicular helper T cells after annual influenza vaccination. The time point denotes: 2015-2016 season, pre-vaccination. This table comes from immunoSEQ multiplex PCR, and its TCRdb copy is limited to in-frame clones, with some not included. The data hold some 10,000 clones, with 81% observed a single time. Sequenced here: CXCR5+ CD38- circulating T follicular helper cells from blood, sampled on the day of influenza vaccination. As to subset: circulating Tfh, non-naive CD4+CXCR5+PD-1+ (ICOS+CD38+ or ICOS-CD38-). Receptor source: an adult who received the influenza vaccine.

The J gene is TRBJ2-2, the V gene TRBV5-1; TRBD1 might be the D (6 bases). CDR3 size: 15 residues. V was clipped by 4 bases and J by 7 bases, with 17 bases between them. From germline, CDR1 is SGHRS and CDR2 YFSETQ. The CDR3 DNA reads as TGCGCCAGCAGCAAGGACAGCCAAGCCAGCGGGGAGCTGTTTTTT. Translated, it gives CASSKDSQASGELFF.

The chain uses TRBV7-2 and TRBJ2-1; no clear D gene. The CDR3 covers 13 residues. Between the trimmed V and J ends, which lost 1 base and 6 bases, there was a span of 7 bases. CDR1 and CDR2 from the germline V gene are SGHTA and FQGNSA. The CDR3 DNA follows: TGTGCCAGCAGCTTAGATCGTAGCAATGAGCAGTTCTTC. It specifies CASSLDRSNEQFF.

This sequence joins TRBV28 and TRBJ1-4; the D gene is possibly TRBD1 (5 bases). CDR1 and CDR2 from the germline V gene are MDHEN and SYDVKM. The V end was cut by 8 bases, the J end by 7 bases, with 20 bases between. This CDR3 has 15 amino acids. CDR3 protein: CASQRGQENGEKLFF. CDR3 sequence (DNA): TGTGCCAGCCAAAGGGGCCAAGAGAACGGTGAAAAACTGTTTTTT.

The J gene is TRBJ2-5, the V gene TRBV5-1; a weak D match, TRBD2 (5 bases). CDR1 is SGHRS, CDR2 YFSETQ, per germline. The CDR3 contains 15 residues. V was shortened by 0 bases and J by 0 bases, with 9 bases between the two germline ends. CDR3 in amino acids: CASSLVEGYQETQYF. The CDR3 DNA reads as TGCGCCAGCAGCTTGGTAGAGGGTTACCAAGAGACCCAGTACTTC.

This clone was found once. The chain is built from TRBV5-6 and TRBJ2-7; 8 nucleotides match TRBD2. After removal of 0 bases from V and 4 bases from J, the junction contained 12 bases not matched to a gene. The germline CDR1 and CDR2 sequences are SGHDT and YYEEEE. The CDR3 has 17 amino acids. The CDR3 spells CASSLGGVAGIKYEQYF. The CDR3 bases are TGTGCCAGCAGCTTGGGCGGAGTAGCGGGAATAAAGTACGAGCAGTACTTC.

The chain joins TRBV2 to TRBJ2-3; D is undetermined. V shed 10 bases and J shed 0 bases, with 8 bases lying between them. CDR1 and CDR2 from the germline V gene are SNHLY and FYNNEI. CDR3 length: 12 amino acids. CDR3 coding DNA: TGTGCCACATCCCCGAGCACAGATACGCAGTATTTT. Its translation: CATSPSTDTQYF.

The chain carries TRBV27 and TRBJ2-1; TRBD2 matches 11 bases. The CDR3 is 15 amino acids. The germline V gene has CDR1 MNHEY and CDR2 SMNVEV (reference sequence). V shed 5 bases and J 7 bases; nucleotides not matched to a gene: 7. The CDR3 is CASSKTSGSRNEQFF. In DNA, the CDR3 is TGTGCCAGCAGTAAAACTAGCGGGAGTCGTAATGAGCAGTTCTTC.

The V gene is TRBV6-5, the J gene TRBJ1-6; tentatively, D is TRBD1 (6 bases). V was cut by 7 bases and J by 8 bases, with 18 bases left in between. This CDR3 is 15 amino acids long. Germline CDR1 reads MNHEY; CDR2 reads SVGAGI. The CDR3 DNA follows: TGTGCCAGCAAAGTAGAGGGGGGCACGGATTCACCCCTCCACTTT. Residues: CASKVEGGTDSPLHF.

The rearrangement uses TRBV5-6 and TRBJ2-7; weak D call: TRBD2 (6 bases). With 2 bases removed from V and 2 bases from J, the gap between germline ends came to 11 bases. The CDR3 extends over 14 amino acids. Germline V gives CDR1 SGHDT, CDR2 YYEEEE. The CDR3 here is CASSFEGGPYEQYF. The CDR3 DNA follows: TGTGCCAGCAGCTTTGAGGGAGGCCCCTACGAGCAGTACTTC.

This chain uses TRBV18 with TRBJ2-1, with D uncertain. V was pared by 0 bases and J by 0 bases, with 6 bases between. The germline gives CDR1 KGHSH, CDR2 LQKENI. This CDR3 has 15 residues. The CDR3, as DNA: TGTGCCAGCTCACCACCGGTTTCCTCCTACAATGAGCAGTTCTTC. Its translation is CASSPPVSSYNEQFF.

This CDR3 reads CASSQYSNRGGYEQYF. CDR3 DNA: TGTGCCAGCAGCCAATACTCGAACAGGGGGGGCTACGAGCAGTACTTC. This chain uses TRBV14 with TRBJ2-7, with D tentatively TRBD1 (8 bases). The CDR3 sequence is 16 residues long. CDR1 is SGHDN and CDR2 is FVKESK in the germline V gene. The V and J ends lost 2 bases and 3 bases respectively, with 17 bases between them.

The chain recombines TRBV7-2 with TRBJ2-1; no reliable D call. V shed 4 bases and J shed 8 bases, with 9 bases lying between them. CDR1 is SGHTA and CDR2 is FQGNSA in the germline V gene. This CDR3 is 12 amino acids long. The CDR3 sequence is CASSSSWDEQFF. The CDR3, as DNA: TGTGCCAGCAGCTCCTCATGGGATGAGCAGTTCTTC.